This T cell receptor beta chain was sequenced during a study of beta chain features in type 1 diabetes. Purity of each sorted population was above 95%. Study conclusions and caveats: Researchers cautioned that cDNA sequencing could over-represent cells with high TCR expression. There was a moderate but significant shortening of TCRB CDR3s in all four CD4+ subsets of Type 1 diabetes patients. The study found fewer insertions and more deletions at VDJ junctions in type 1 diabetes patients.

As to this clone: Its specificity is unknown.

The germline V gene encodes CDR1 SGHTA and CDR2 FQGTGA. The junction had 9 bases not matched to a gene; V was cut back by 3 bases and J by 4 bases. CDR3 length equals 16 residues. Expressed TCRB transcripts were sequenced after all isolated RNA was converted to cDNA. TCRdb's table, derived via immunoSEQ multiplex PCR, lists solely in-frame clones and lacks some. Here the sample spans 150,000 to 190,000 clones, 10% being singletons. The receptor was isolated from a man under 40 with type 1 diabetes. The chain recombines TRBV7-3 with TRBJ2-3, with 8 bases aligning to TRBD2. The sample consisted of central memory CD4+ T cells from blood. As DNA, the CDR3 is TGTGCCAGCAGCTTCAGGAGCGGGAGTGGCGCAGATACGCAGTATTTT. Encoded protein: CASSFRSGSGADTQYF.